These 5 T cell receptor beta chains share one sample of origin, sequenced in a study of blood T cell repertoires in COVID-19. Measured with immunoSEQ multiplex PCR; TCRdb has only the in-frame clones, and not every one. The table shows approximately 250,000 clones, with just over 85% occurring only once. The sequencing sample was made of peripheral blood. The receptor set was obtained from a man aged 30 to 39 who had recovered from COVID-19.

This chain connects TRBV7-9 to TRBJ1-6; 9 nucleotides agree with TRBD1. The V gene's germline CDR1 is SEHNR and CDR2 FQNEAQ (reference sequence). CDR3 length: 14 amino acids. Germline trimming cut 3 bases from V and 8 bases from J; bases unmatched to any gene: 2. The CDR3 DNA reads TGTGCCAGCAGCTTTGGACAGGGGTATTCACCCCTCCACTTT. It specifies CASSFGQGYSPLHF.

The CDR3 region is CASSTRQGVETQYF. The CDR3 bases are TGTGCCAGCAGCACCCGACAGGGAGTGGAGACCCAGTACTTC. J is TRBJ2-5 and V is TRBV5-4, with TRBD1 matching over 7 bases. The CDR3 has 14 amino acids. Trimming at V came to 4 bases and at J to 5 bases, leaving 8 bases not matched to a gene. CDR1 and CDR2 from the germline V gene are SGHNT and YYREEE (reference sequence). Drawing the rest from reference TRBV5-4 and TRBJ2-5, the complete variable domain is ETGVTQSPTHLIKTRGQQVTLRCSSQSGHNTVSWYQQALGQGPQFIFQYYREEENGRGNFPPRFSGLQFPNYSSELNVNALELDDSALYLCASSTRQGVETQYFGPGTRLLVL.

The V and J genes are TRBV3-1 (or the pseudogene TRBV3-2) and TRBJ2-7; the D gene is possibly TRBD1 (5 bases). CDR1 is LGHDT, CDR2 YNNKEL, per germline (reference sequence). V was clipped by 4 bases and J by 6 bases, with 16 bases between them. This CDR3 is 14 amino acids long. CDR3 nucleotide sequence: TGTGCCAGCAGCCTTGGACATTCGCAGGCCGAGCAGTACTTC. Amino acid sequence: CASSLGHSQAEQYF.

The chain carries TRBV5-1 and TRBJ1-6; 7 bases agree with TRBD1. CDR3 length: 14 amino acids. Germline CDR1 is SGHRS and CDR2 is YFSETQ. V trimming: 3 bases; J trimming: 7 bases; junction bases outside the gene matches: 4. The DNA of the CDR3 is TGCGCCAGCAGCTACGACAGGGAGAATTCACCCCTCCACTTT. Translated: CASSYDRENSPLHF.

The chain employs TRBV28 and TRBJ1-2; the match to TRBD1 covers 9 bases. The trim removed 3 bases at V and 2 bases at J, leaving 4 bases unmatched. CDR1 and CDR2 from the germline V gene are MDHEN and SYDVKM. The CDR3 spans 15 residues. CDR3 DNA sequence: TGTGCCAGCAGTTTGGGGACAGGGAGAAACTATGGCTACACCTTC. It encodes CASSLGTGRNYGYTF.